A selection of T cell receptor beta chains follows, all from one sample in a study of cytomegalovirus exposure and HLA in healthy donors. TCRdb's copy holds only in-frame clones and misses some; the assay was immunoSEQ multiplex PCR. This repertoire shows 82,000 or so clones, 85% to 95% found once; its top ten account for 0.65% to 0.7%. Sequenced: PBMCs. The source is a man in his late teens or twenties in good health and CMV-seronegative. The CDR3 runs from the conserved cysteine through the conserved F or W. D genes are given only for firm matches. For some rows the clone size is stated as once, few or many, or as a class when expanded; others skip it.

abundance,len,v_gene,j_gene,d_gene,CDR3nt,CDR3aa
once,15,TRBV5-4,TRBJ2-5,-,TGTGCCAGCAGGTTACAAGGACAGCAACAAGAGACCCAGTACTTC,CASRLQGQQQETQYF
many,18,TRBV4-2,TRBJ2-4,TRBD1,TGTGCCAGCAGCCAAGAGGGGGGACAGGAGCCGGCCAAAAACATTCAGTACTTC,CASSQEGGQEPAKNIQYF
-,13,TRBV5-1,TRBJ2-7,-,TGCGCCAGCAGGGGAGCGGTACCTTACGAGCAGTACTTC,CASRGAVPYEQYF
-,15,TRBV5-1,TRBJ2-1,TRBD2,TGCGCCAGCAGCTTGGTGGGCGGGGGGGCTCATGAGCAGTTCTTC,CASSLVGGGAHEQFF
-,17,TRBV4-3,TRBJ1-2,TRBD1,TGCGCCAGCAGCCAAGATTATGGCAGGGGGTTGGGCTATGGCTACACCTTC,CASSQDYGRGLGYGYTF
-,15,TRBV5-1,TRBJ2-3,TRBD2,TGCGCCAGCAGCTTGACGGGGGGGACAACAGATACGCAGTATTTT,CASSLTGGTTDTQYF
-,15,TRBV7-9,TRBJ2-1,TRBD1,TGTGCCAGCAGGTTCCGGACAGGGGTGGACAATGAGCAGTTCTTC,CASRFRTGVDNEQFF
-,14,TRBV9,TRBJ2-1,TRBD2,TGTGCCAGCAGCGTTAGCGGGATTCAGAATGAGCAGTTCTTC,CASSVSGIQNEQFF
-,15,TRBV30,TRBJ2-3,TRBD2,TGTGCCTGGAGCCGCGGACTAGCATTGACAGATACGCAGTATTTT,CAWSRGLALTDTQYF
-,14,TRBV30,TRBJ1-5,-,TGTGCCTGGAGCCGGGACACCAGCAATCAGCCCCAGCATTTT,CAWSRDTSNQPQHF
-,15,TRBV10-2,TRBJ1-6,TRBD1,TGCGCCAGTACGGGACAGGGGACCCCGGCTTCACCCCTCCACTTT,CASTGQGTPASPLHF
-,14,TRBV6-5,TRBJ2-5,TRBD2,TGTGCCAGCAGCCGAATCCGGGGGGGAGAGACCCAGTACTTC,CASSRIRGGETQYF
once,13,TRBV30,TRBJ2-5,TRBD2,TGTGCCTGGAGGGGGAGCGGGAGAGAGACCCAGTACTTC,CAWRGSGRETQYF
few,13,TRBV2,TRBJ2-3,-,TGTGCCAGCAGTAGCGAGAGCACAGATACGCAGTATTTT,CASSSESTDTQYF
-,15,TRBV11-3,TRBJ2-7,TRBD1,TGTGCCAGCAGTCGGGACAGGGGAATACCCTACGAGCAGTACTTC,CASSRDRGIPYEQYF
-,15,TRBV10-1,TRBJ2-3,-,TGCGCCAGCAGTGAGACAGGCACCAGCACAGATACGCAGTATTTT,CASSETGTSTDTQYF
-,16,TRBV5-6,TRBJ2-1,TRBD2,TGTGCCAGCAGCTACGGGGGGGTTTACTCCTACAATGAGCAGTTCTTC,CASSYGGVYSYNEQFF
-,14,TRBV6-5,TRBJ2-7,-,TGTGCCAGCAGTTACTCCCGAGGTCTCTACGAGCAGTACTTC,CASSYSRGLYEQYF
-,12,TRBV10-3,TRBJ1-2,-,TGTGCCATCAGAATCCCCACAGGTGGCTACACCTTC,CAIRIPTGGYTF
-,16,TRBV6-5,TRBJ2-3,-,TGTGCCAGCAGTTACTCGAAAGGGGTTATGTCAGATACGCAGTATTTT,CASSYSKGVMSDTQYF
-,15,TRBV11-3,TRBJ1-1,-,TGTGCCAGCAGCTTAGGAGGGACAATGAACACTGAAGCTTTCTTT,CASSLGGTMNTEAFF
-,16,TRBV5-1,TRBJ2-3,TRBD2,TGCGCCAGCAGCTTGGCAAGCGGGAGTGGTACAGATACGCAGTATTTT,CASSLASGSGTDTQYF
-,14,TRBV6-5,TRBJ1-2,-,TGTGCCACCACACGCGCGGCGTACAACTATGGCTACACCTTC,CATTRAAYNYGYTF
-,14,TRBV5-4,TRBJ2-2,-,TGTGCCAGCAGCACACAGGGTCACACCGGGGAGCTGTTTTTT,CASSTQGHTGELFF